These 4 T cell receptor beta chains came from one sample sequenced in a study of tumor-infiltrating lymphocytes in localized non-small cell lung cancer. Assay used: immunoSEQ multiplex PCR; TCRdb lists only in-frame clones, some missing. The sample lists approximately 13,000 clones, 68% occurring once. The sample taken for sequencing was lung tumor tissue. The receptors originated from a human donor with non-small cell lung cancer.

This chain links TRBV2 with TRBJ2-3; 8 bases are shared with TRBD2. V dropped 7 bases and J dropped 8; count of bases not matched to a gene: 14. The germline gives CDR1 SNHLY, CDR2 FYNNEI. The CDR3 is made up of 15 amino acids. The CDR3 sequence is CASTQRSGGPSTQYF. The CDR3 DNA reads as TGTGCCAGCACCCAAAGGTCGGGGGGGCCCAGTACGCAGTATTTT. The full variable domain, in which reference TRBV2 and TRBJ2-3 provide the parts outside the CDR3, is EPEVTQTPSHQVTQMGQEVILRCVPISNHLYFYWYRQILGQKVEFLVSFYNNEISEKSEIFDDQFSVERPDGSNFTLKIRSTKLEDSAMYFCASTQRSGGPSTQYFGPGTRLTVL.

The chain joins TRBV7-9 to TRBJ2-1; D is possibly TRBD1 or TRBD2 (5 bases each). Trimming pared 2 bases from V and 6 bases from J, leaving 8 bases between. This CDR3 is built from 13 residues. Germline CDR1 SEHNR, CDR2 FQNEAQ (reference sequence). The CDR3, as DNA: TGTGCCAGCAGCTTATGGGGGAGCAATGAGCAGTTCTTC. This translates into CASSLWGSNEQFF.

Concerning this clone: At one boundary the junction diverges from the germline segment, which might be a read error. This rearrangement joins TRBV7-3 to TRBJ1-6; perhaps TRBD1 as D (6 bases). Looked up from germline, CDR1 is SGHTA and CDR2 is FQGTGA. There are 15 residues in the CDR3. The CDR3 is CASSLTGGKSSPLHF. The CDR3 nucleotides read TGTGCCAGCAGCCTAACGGGGGGCAAGTCTTCACCCCTCCACTTT. Full variable domain (remainder filled in from reference TRBV7-3 and TRBJ1-6): GAGVSQTPSNKVTEKGKYVELRCDPISGHTALYWYRQSLGQGPEFLIYFQGTGAADDSGLPNDRFFAVRPEGSVSTLKIQRTERGDSAVYLCASSLTGGKSSPLHFGNGTRLTVT.

This clone has just one count. V usage is TRBV4-2 and J usage is TRBJ1-3; no clear D. Germline V gives CDR1 LGHNA, CDR2 YNFKEQ. The CDR3 consists of 16 residues. V was shortened by 1 base and J by 0 bases, with 10 bases between the two germline ends. Written as DNA, the CDR3 is TGTGCCAGCAGCCAAGCGGGAAGGAGCTCTGGAAACACCATATATTTT. Protein product: CASSQAGRSSGNTIYF.